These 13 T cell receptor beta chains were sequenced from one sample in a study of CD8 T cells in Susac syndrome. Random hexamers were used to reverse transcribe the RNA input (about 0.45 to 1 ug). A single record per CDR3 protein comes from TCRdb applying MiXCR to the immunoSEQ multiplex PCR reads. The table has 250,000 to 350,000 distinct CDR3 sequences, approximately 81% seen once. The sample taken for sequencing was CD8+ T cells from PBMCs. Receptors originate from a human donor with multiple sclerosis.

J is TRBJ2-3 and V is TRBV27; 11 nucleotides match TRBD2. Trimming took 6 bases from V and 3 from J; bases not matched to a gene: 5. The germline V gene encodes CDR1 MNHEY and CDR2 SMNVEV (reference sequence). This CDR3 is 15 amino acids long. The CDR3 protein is CASRLRTSGTDTQYF. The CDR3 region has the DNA TGTGCCAGCAGGCTTAGGACTAGCGGGACAGATACGCAGTATTTT.

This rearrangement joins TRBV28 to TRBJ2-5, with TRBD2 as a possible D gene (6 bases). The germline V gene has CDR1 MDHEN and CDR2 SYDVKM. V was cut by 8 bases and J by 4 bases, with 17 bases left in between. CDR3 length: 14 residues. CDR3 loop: CASLGRRHRETQYF. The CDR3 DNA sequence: TGTGCCAGCCTTGGGAGGAGACATAGAGAGACCCAGTACTTC.

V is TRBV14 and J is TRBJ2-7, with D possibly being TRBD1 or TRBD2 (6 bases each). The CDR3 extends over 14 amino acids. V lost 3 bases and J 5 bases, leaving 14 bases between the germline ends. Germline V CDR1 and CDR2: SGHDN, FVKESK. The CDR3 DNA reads TGTGCCAGCAGCCAGGAGAACAGGGAGGACGAGCAGTACTTC. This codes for CASSQENREDEQYF. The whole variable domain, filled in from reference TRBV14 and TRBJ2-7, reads EAGVTQFPSHSVIEKGQTVTLRCDPISGHDNLYWYRRVMGKEIKFLLHFVKESKQDESGMPNNRFLAERTGGTYSTLKVQPAELEDSGVYFCASSQENREDEQYFGPGTRLTVT.

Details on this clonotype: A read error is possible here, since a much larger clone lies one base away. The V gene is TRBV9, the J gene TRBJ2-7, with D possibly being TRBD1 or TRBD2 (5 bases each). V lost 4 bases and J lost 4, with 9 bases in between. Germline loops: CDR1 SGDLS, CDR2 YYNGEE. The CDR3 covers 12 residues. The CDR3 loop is CASSLGEYEQYF. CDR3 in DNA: TGTGCCAGCAGCTTAGGGGAGTACGAGCAGTACTTC. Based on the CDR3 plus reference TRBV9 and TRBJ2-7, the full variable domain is DSGVTQTPKHLITATGQRVTLRCSPRSGDLSVYWYQQSLDQGLQFLIQYYNGEERAKGNILERFSAQQFPDLHSELNLSSLELGDSALYFCASSLGEYEQYFGPGTRLTVT.

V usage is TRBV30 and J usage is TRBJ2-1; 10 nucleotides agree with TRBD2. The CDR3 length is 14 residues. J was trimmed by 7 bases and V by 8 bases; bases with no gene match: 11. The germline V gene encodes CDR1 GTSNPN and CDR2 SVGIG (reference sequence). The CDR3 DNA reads TGTGCCCTTTCAGCGGGAGGGCCGGTAAATGAGCAGTTCTTC. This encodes CALSAGGPVNEQFF.

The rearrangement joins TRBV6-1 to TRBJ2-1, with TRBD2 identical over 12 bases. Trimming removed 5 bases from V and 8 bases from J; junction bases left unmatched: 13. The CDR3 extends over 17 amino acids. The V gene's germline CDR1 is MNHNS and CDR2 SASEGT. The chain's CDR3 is CASSRRQTSGRGDEQFF. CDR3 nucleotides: TGTGCCAGCAGTCGCCGGCAGACTAGCGGGAGAGGCGATGAGCAGTTCTTC.

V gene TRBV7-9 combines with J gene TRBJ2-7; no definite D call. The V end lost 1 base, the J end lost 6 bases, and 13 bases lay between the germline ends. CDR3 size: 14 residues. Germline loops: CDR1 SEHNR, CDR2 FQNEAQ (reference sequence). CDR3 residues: CASSLDQPFPEQYF. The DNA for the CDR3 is TGTGCCAGCAGCTTAGACCAACCCTTCCCCGAGCAGTACTTC.

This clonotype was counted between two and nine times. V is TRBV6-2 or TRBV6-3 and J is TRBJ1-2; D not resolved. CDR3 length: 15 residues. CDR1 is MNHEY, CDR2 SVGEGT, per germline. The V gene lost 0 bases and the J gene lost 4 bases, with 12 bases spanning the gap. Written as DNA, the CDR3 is TGTGCCAGCAGTTACTCGATAGGTGGCTCCTATGGCTACACCTTC. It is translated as CASSYSIGGSYGYTF.

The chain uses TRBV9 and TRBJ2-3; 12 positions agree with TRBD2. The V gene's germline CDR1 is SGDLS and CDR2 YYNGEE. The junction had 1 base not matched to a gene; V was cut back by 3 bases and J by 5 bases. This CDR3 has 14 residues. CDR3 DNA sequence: TGTGCCAGCAGCGCTAGCGGGAGGGGAGATACGCAGTATTTT. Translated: CASSASGRGDTQYF.

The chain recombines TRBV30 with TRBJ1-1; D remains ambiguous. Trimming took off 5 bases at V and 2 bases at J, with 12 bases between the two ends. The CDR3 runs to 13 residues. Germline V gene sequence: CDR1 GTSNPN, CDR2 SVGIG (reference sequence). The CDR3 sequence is CAWALAHNTEAFF. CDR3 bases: TGTGCCTGGGCCCTGGCCCACAACACTGAAGCTTTCTTT.

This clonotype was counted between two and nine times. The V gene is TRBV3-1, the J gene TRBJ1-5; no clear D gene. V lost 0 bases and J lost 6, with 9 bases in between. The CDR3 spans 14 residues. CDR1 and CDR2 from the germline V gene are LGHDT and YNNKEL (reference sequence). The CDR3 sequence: CASSQDRTAQPQHF. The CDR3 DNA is TGTGCCAGCAGCCAAGATCGAACTGCTCAGCCCCAGCATTTT.

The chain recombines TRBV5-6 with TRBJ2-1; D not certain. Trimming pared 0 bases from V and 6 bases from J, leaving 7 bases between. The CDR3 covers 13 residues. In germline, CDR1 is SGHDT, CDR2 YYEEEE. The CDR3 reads CASSLGSRNEQFF. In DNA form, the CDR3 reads TGTGCCAGCAGCTTGGGGAGTCGCAATGAGCAGTTCTTC.

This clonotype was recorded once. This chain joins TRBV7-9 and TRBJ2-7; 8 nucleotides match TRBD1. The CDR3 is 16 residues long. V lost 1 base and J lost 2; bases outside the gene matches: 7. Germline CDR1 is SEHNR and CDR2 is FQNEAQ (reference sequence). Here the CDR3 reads CASSLGSRGPTYEQYF. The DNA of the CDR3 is TGTGCCAGCAGCTTAGGCTCCAGGGGGCCAACCTACGAGCAGTACTTC. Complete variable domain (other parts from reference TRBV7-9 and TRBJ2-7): DTGVSQNPRHKITKRGQNVTFRCDPISEHNRLYWYRQTLGQGPEFLTYFQNEAQLEKSRLLSDRFSAERPKGSFSTLEIQRTEQGDSAMYLCASSLGSRGPTYEQYFGPGTRLTVT.